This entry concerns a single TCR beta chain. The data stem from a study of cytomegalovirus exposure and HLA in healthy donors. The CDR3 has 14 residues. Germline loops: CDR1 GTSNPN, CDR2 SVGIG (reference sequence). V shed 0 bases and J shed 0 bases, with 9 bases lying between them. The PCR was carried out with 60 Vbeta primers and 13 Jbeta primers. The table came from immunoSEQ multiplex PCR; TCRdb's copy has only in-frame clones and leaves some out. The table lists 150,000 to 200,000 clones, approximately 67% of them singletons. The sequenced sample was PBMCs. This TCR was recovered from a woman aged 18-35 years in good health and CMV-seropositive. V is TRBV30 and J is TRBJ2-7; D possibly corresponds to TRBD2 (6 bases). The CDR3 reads CAWSVGGNSYEQYF. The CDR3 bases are TGTGCCTGGAGTGTCGGGGGAAACTCCTACGAGCAGTACTTC.